The entry that follows covers one TCR beta chain sequence. Its antigen is currently unknown. These data belong to a study of T cell responses to AZD1222 COVID-19 vaccine. Study conclusions and caveats: The repertoires were collected only after the peak T cell response. In a largely white British group with more females than males, clonal diversity was possibly underestimated. Along spike, vaccine-associated CD4 TCRs were found throughout, with dominance at 160-218 and 743-854. In the spike-specific TCR repertoire, nearly half reportedly target unmutated variant regions.

The repertoire was sequenced with immunoSEQ multiplex PCR; TCRdb's copy has only in-frame clones and lacks some. The table lists 150,000 to 200,000 clones, roughly nine tenths of them singletons. V was clipped by 1 base and J by 0 bases, with 14 bases between them. CDR1 and CDR2 (germline): SGDLS, YYNGEE. This CDR3 region has 18 residues. The chain employs TRBV9 and TRBJ2-6; TRBD1 might be the D (5 bases). The TCR was taken from an adult who received the AZD1222 COVID-19 vaccine. This specimen consisted of peripheral blood, obtained 28 days after the second AZD1222 dose. This CDR3 is CASSVRAGIDSGANVLTF. The CDR3 DNA sequence: TGTGCCAGCAGCGTAAGGGCAGGGATTGACTCTGGGGCCAACGTCCTGACTTTC.